This T cell receptor beta chain was sequenced in a study of blood T cells in healthy people across ages (dated by TCRdb to the mid-2010s). Study-level background: In model experiments, template switching captured roughly one uniquely barcoded TCR beta cDNA molecule for every two T cells. To avoid experimental bias, donors of different ages were spread randomly across the sequencing lanes. Age-related changes in TCR beta repertoire diversity were measured in the study by deep sequencing normalized with unique cDNA molecular identifiers. Donors were grouped into four age groups: young (average roughly 15 years), middle-aged (39), aged (around 62) and long-lived (around 80). Using the same blood draw, the study looked at two additional independent replicas of 1 million unique cDNA reads for two donors, one aged 18 to 30 and the other aged 80 or older. Study-wide conclusions, independent of this receptor: There was a strong correlation between observed TCR beta diversity and the percentage of naive T cells measured by flow cytometry. Compared with the aged group, the long-lived group had more naive CD4+ T cells, fewer expanded clones and increased TCR diversity, a pattern suggesting age selection. As age increased, observed TCR beta diversity per million T cells dropped in a roughly linear way, and a significant reduction was already evident by age 40. Because profiling used bulk unsorted PBMCs, naive and antigen-experienced compartments could not be compared conclusively. Because the CMV infection status of the donors was unknown, age-related changes in expanded clonotypes may potentially have been confounded. Total diversity estimates from one million sequenced T cells were considered lower bounds and underestimates.

This clonotype was recorded a few times. The clone's antigen remains unknown. Per-nucleotide qualities are absent, and no much larger clonotype sits a single base away. The approximately 39 donors, aged roughly 6 to 95 years, were systemically healthy Caucasian individuals from Russia. Around 10 milliliters of peripheral blood were drawn from each donor into EDTA-treated Vacutainer tubes. PBMCs were isolated by Ficoll-Paque density-gradient centrifugation, with at least 7 million obtained per sample. Trizol reagent was used to extract total RNA from PBMCs, with at least 6 micrograms per sample. For every donor, an aliquot of PBMCs went through flow cytometry to measure the percentages of naive CD45RAhigh/CD27high T cells. The library was built by means of 5' RACE. TCRdb records Illumina HiSeq 2500 as the sequencer. A second roughly 6 to 11 cycle PCR used a sample-barcoded 5' primer and a J-beta primer mix. Each TCR beta cDNA molecule received a unique molecular identifier from a template-switch 5' adaptor carrying 12 random nucleotides. Each sample yielded at least 2.5 million CDR3-containing paired-end reads. The Mint cDNA synthesis kit, primed by a TRBC-specific oligonucleotide, was used to synthesize first-strand cDNA from all RNA. After uracil-DNA glycosylase treatment, a first 18-cycle PCR used universal primers M1SS and BC2_uni_R on all cDNA. Under the source paper's analysis protocol: For normalization, 1 million high-quality reads were randomly selected from each sample, with every read carrying a distinct molecular identifier. Reads sharing molecular identifiers were discarded rather than binned into consensus sequences. MiTCR, with a Q25 quality threshold and the strictest error-elimination algorithm, was used for CDR3 identification, clonotype clustering and error correction. A nonparametric unseen species model with Euler transformation was used to estimate a lower bound on total TCR beta diversity. Using fastp at Q25 and MiXCR, TCRdb reprocessed the public reads and kept productive beta chains. Records with the same CDR3 protein are collapsed into one entry carrying the most frequent genes and DNA. The authors' filters were not applied to this entry. This sample holds about 1,600,000 distinct CDR3 sequences; approximately 38% were observed only once. 7.9% of the sample lies in the top ten.

Looking up the germline V gene (reference sequence) yields CDR1 DFQATT and CDR2 SNEGSKA. For this chain, trimming is 0 bases at the V end and 0 bases at the J end, and the number of junction bases without a gene match is 3. The CDR3 holds 15 amino acids from the cysteine to the phenylalanine. This entry keeps only the CDR3 DNA: 45 bases, framed from base 1. Input material: blood. The rearranged segments are TRBV20-1 and TRBJ1-2, with TRBD1 identical over 8 junction bases. This TCR derives from a woman under 30 in good health. The CDR3 in this case is CSARDGQGTNYGYTF. At the DNA level, the sequence is TGCAGTGCTAGAGATGGACAGGGCACTAACTATGGCTACACCTTC.